The sample holds one count of the clone carrying this TCR beta chain. V shed 2 bases, J shed 6 bases, and the junction held 9 bases outside the gene matches. The CDR3 is 15 amino acids. Germline values: CDR1 LGHNA, CDR2 YSLEER. This entry is derived from a study of blood T cell repertoires in COVID-19. Whole-study context: Collection of acute and convalescent COVID-19 samples took place in the United States, Italy and Spain. Sample material is recorded as cDNA or gDNA derived from T cells, B-cell-depleted T cells, or PBMCs.

In the original workflow: The assay estimated nucleated cells by amplifying reference gene primers. Clones were sequenced by immunoSEQ multiplex PCR, and TCRdb holds only the in-frame ones, with some missing. V and J calls and clone size come straight from that table; D and trimming were deduced from the DNA. This table has 250,000 or so clones, about 80% appearing once. The clonotype was recovered from a woman aged 80 or over with acute or convalescent COVID-19. The chain employs TRBV4-3 and TRBJ2-7; 8 nucleotides line up with TRBD1. Sequencing used peripheral blood. CDR3 region: CASSQQTRGQGEQYF. CDR3 DNA sequence: TGCGCCAGCAGCCAACAGACGCGAGGACAGGGCGAGCAGTACTTC.